This T cell receptor (beta chain) derives from a study of blood T cell repertoires in COVID-19. Turning to the study itself: The cDNA or gDNA used as material had been derived from T cells, B-cell-depleted T cells, or PBMCs.

The CDR3 has 16 amino acids. Germline V gene data show CDR1 as SEHNR and CDR2 as FQNEAQ (reference sequence). Trimming cost V 0 bases and J 7 bases; bases outside gene matches: 10. This table comes from immunoSEQ multiplex PCR, and its TCRdb copy is limited to in-frame clones, with some not included. This sample yields hundreds of thousands of clones, of which roughly 90% are seen a single time; 1% belongs to the top ten. Which cohort a participant joined came from the clinical history participants gave. The source material was PBMCs or T cells enriched from blood (not recorded which). This TCR was recovered from a woman aged 30 to 39 who had recovered from COVID-19. The V and J genes are TRBV7-9 and TRBJ2-5, with 8 bases aligning to TRBD2. The CDR3 DNA sequence: TGTGCCAGCAGCTTAGCGCCGGGGGGGACCCCAATGACCCAGTACTTC. Protein sequence: CASSLAPGGTPMTQYF.